These T cell receptor beta chains were read from a single sample in a study of identical twins. MiXCR was run by TCRdb on the 5' RACE reads, yielding one entry per CDR3 protein. The sample yields 400,000 to 550,000 distinct CDR3 sequences, 13% to 15% seen once. The data also belong to a second study, concerning yellow fever vaccine responses in identical twins.

The sequenced sample was CD4+ T cells sorted from blood. The receptor set was obtained from a woman aged 18-35 years in good health. The CDR3 runs from the conserved cysteine through the conserved F or W. The order of the fields is V gene, D gene, clone size, J gene, CDR3 protein, CDR3 DNA. The D gene is left open where the match is weak. Size is omitted from some rows. Given values are once, few, many or a class for expanded clones.

TRBV5-5	-	-	TRBJ1-1	CASSWEGPGTEAFF	TGTGCCAGCAGCTGGGAGGGCCCCGGGACTGAAGCTTTCTTT
TRBV18	-	-	TRBJ2-7	CASSALPGTLTLSEQYF	TGTGCCAGCTCAGCTCTCCCCGGGACACTTACTCTCTCGGAGCAGTACTTC
TRBV29-1	TRBD1	few	TRBJ2-5	CSAGTGGQETQYF	TGCAGCGCCGGGACAGGGGGCCAAGAGACCCAGTACTTC
TRBV11-2	-	-	TRBJ2-1	CASSLEGAHDHSYNEQFF	TGTGCCAGCAGCTTAGAGGGGGCCCACGACCATTCCTACAATGAGCAGTTCTTC
TRBV3-1	TRBD2	-	TRBJ2-3	CASSRTSEADTQYF	TGTGCCAGCAGCCGGACTAGCGAAGCAGATACGCAGTATTTT
TRBV29-1	-	many	TRBJ2-7	CSVVIGSLAEQYF	TGCAGCGTTGTGATAGGATCTCTGGCCGAGCAGTACTTC
TRBV11-3	TRBD2	few	TRBJ2-7	CASSLAGLASGAYSYEQYF	TGTGCCAGCAGCCTGGCCGGTTTGGCTAGCGGGGCATACTCCTACGAGCAGTACTTC
TRBV3-1	TRBD1	many	TRBJ1-1	CASTLQGSKTEAFF	TGTGCCAGCACCTTACAGGGGAGTAAAACTGAAGCTTTCTTT
TRBV6-1	-	-	TRBJ2-7	CASSINRVPSYEQYF	TGTGCCAGCAGTATAAACAGGGTTCCCTCCTACGAGCAGTACTTC
TRBV3-1	-	few	TRBJ2-7	CASSPRGRGSYEQYF	TGTGCCAGCAGCCCTCGGGGCCGGGGCTCCTACGAGCAGTACTTC
TRBV7-9	TRBD1	few	TRBJ2-1	CASSSRKGAFYNEQFF	TGTGCCAGCAGCTCACGTAAGGGGGCTTTCTACAATGAGCAGTTCTTC
TRBV6-8	TRBD2	-	TRBJ2-5	CASSWDSGGGREGETQYF	TGTGCCAGCAGTTGGGACAGCGGGGGCGGGAGGGAAGGAGAGACCCAGTACTTC
TRBV20-1	-	-	TRBJ2-3	CSASVDTDTQYF	TGCAGTGCTAGTGTCGACACAGATACGCAGTATTTT
TRBV28	-	-	TRBJ1-2	CASSSHLFQGRGYTF	TGTGCCAGCAGTTCCCATCTGTTTCAGGGTCGCGGCTACACCTTC
TRBV15	TRBD2	-	TRBJ2-7	CATSMSGSSYEQYF	TGTGCCACCAGCATGAGCGGGAGCTCCTACGAGCAGTACTTC
TRBV5-1	TRBD1	-	TRBJ2-1	CASSSSGTGGVNEQFF	TGCGCCAGCAGCTCCTCCGGGACAGGGGGGGTCAATGAGCAGTTCTTC
TRBV18	TRBD2	once	TRBJ2-7	CASSSGGLAAEQYF	TGTGCCAGCTCATCGGGAGGGCTAGCGGCTGAGCAGTACTTC
TRBV20-1	-	-	TRBJ2-1	CSARDAFRAGEQFF	TGCAGTGCTAGAGACGCGTTCAGGGCGGGTGAGCAGTTCTTC
TRBV11-2	-	many	TRBJ2-3	CASSLGSDPTDTQYF	TGTGCCAGCAGCTTAGGGTCGGACCCTACAGATACGCAGTATTTT
TRBV12-3/TRBV12-4	TRBD2	few	TRBJ2-1	CASSFSGKFYNEQFF	TGTGCCAGCAGTTTTAGCGGGAAGTTCTACAATGAGCAGTTCTTC
TRBV6-1	-	few	TRBJ2-4	CASRRAQLAKNIQYF	TGTGCCAGCAGGAGGGCCCAACTGGCCAAAAACATTCAGTACTTC
TRBV6-5	-	few	TRBJ2-5	CASSYSRGKGETQYF	TGTGCCAGCAGTTACTCGAGAGGGAAAGGAGAGACCCAGTACTTC
TRBV5-1	TRBD1	few	TRBJ1-2	CASSLGTGTGYTF	TGCGCCAGCAGCCTCGGGACAGGGACTGGCTACACCTTC
TRBV6-5	-	-	TRBJ1-1	CASSALEGGAFF	TGTGCCAGCAGTGCATTAGAAGGGGGAGCTTTCTTT
TRBV6-5	-	-	TRBJ1-2	CASSYVEARGGGYTF	TGTGCCAGCAGTTACGTGGAAGCCCGAGGAGGTGGCTACACCTTC
TRBV30	-	-	TRBJ2-2	CAWSVPRGTNTGELFF	TGTGCCTGGAGTGTCCCGCGGGGCACGAACACCGGGGAGCTGTTTTTT
TRBV20-1	-	-	TRBJ1-6	CSVPPRGGNSPLHF	TGCAGTGTCCCCCCGCGAGGGGGGAATTCACCCCTCCACTTT
TRBV5-6	TRBD1	few	TRBJ1-2	CASSSGPSNRGYGYTF	TGTGCCAGCAGCTCCGGTCCTTCGAACAGGGGCTATGGCTACACCTTC
TRBV20-1	TRBD2	-	TRBJ2-5	CSAPPTSGIRETQYF	TGCAGTGCGCCCCCGACTAGCGGGATTCGGGAGACCCAGTACTTC
TRBV4-2	-	-	TRBJ1-2	CASSQSGGLNGYTF	TGTGCCAGCAGCCAGTCCGGGGGGTTGAATGGCTACACCTTC
TRBV9	TRBD2	-	TRBJ2-5	CASSAGRGSETQYF	TGTGCCAGCAGCGCCGGGAGGGGGTCAGAGACCCAGTACTTC
TRBV2	TRBD2	-	TRBJ2-3	CASRVAGDTQYF	TGTGCCAGCCGAGTAGCGGGGGACACGCAGTATTTT
TRBV4-2	-	many	TRBJ2-4	CASSQDLAKNIQYF	TGTGCCAGCAGCCAAGATCTAGCCAAAAACATTCAGTACTTC
TRBV6-6	TRBD1	-	TRBJ1-4	CASEQGAEEKLFF	TGTGCCAGCGAACAGGGGGCTGAAGAAAAACTGTTTTTT
TRBV6-5	-	-	TRBJ1-1	CASSSNRENTEAFF	TGTGCCAGCAGTTCCAACCGGGAGAACACTGAAGCTTTCTTT
TRBV20-1	TRBD2	few	TRBJ2-1	CSAKTGGRGNEQFF	TGCAGTGCTAAAACGGGGGGGCGGGGAAATGAGCAGTTCTTC
TRBV6-5	TRBD2	-	TRBJ2-5	CASSSRTSGGSETQYF	TGTGCCAGCAGTTCTCGGACTAGCGGGGGATCAGAGACCCAGTACTTC
TRBV12-5	-	few	TRBJ2-3	CASALGASTDTQYF	TGTGCTAGTGCCCTCGGAGCTTCCACAGATACGCAGTATTTT
TRBV3-1	-	few	TRBJ1-5	CASSPGLDQPQHF	TGTGCCAGCAGCCCGGGGTTAGATCAGCCCCAGCATTTT
TRBV12-3/TRBV12-4	TRBD1	many	TRBJ1-4	CASSRTGGREKLFF	TGTGCCAGCAGCCGGACAGGGGGCCGTGAAAAACTGTTTTTT
TRBV6-2/TRBV6-3	-	many	TRBJ2-7	CASSYRGGSYEQYF	TGTGCCAGCAGTTACCGGGGAGGCTCCTACGAGCAGTACTTC
TRBV7-2	TRBD1	-	TRBJ1-1	CASSTPDRVAEAFF	TGTGCCAGCAGCACGCCGGACAGGGTCGCTGAAGCTTTCTTT
TRBV10-3	TRBD1	many	TRBJ2-3	CAISLGTGLTDTQYF	TGTGCCATCAGTCTGGGGACAGGACTCACAGATACGCAGTATTTT
TRBV28	TRBD2	few	TRBJ2-7	CASSPGLVQSYEQYF	TGTGCCAGCAGCCCCGGACTAGTACAGTCCTACGAGCAGTACTTC
TRBV7-9	-	-	TRBJ2-2	CASEVRGGTGELFF	TGTGCCAGCGAAGTCAGGGGGGGCACCGGGGAGCTGTTTTTT
TRBV5-6	-	-	TRBJ2-1	CASMSLASYNEQFF	TGTGCCAGCATGTCACTAGCATCTTACAATGAGCAGTTCTTC
TRBV6-1	-	-	TRBJ2-5	CASSDYTGGLETQYF	TGTGCCAGCAGTGACTACACCGGGGGCCTTGAGACCCAGTACTTC
TRBV6-2/TRBV6-3	-	-	TRBJ2-7	CASSPRQKMAYEQYF	TGTGCCAGCAGCCCTAGACAGAAGATGGCCTACGAGCAGTACTTC
TRBV5-1	-	few	TRBJ1-6	CASSFGRSSYNSPLHF	TGCGCCAGCAGCTTTGGACGGAGCTCCTATAATTCACCCCTCCACTTT
TRBV3-1	-	-	TRBJ2-5	CACSQEAKPWAQETQYF	TGTGCCTGCTCCCAAGAGGCGAAACCATGGGCACAAGAGACCCAGTACTTC
TRBV12-3/TRBV12-4	TRBD1	many	TRBJ2-5	CASSNRGETQYF	TGTGCCAGCAGCAACAGGGGTGAGACCCAGTACTTC
TRBV5-1	TRBD1	many	TRBJ2-7	CASSLLTWTGGNEQYF	TGCGCCAGCAGCTTGCTGACGTGGACAGGGGGGAACGAGCAGTACTTC
TRBV6-2/TRBV6-3	TRBD1	few	TRBJ2-5	CASSYSIRRGREETQYF	TGTGCCAGCAGTTACTCGATACGCAGGGGGCGCGAAGAGACCCAGTACTTC
TRBV7-9	TRBD2	many	TRBJ2-1	CASSLKTSGPYNEQFF	TGTGCCAGCAGCCTGAAGACTAGCGGGCCCTACAATGAGCAGTTCTTC
TRBV28	-	many	TRBJ1-2	CASSSTGSGIGGYTF	TGTGCCAGCAGTTCAACGGGGAGCGGCATTGGTGGCTACACCTTC
TRBV9	-	-	TRBJ2-4	CASSVGPIAKNIQYF	TGTGCCAGCAGCGTAGGGCCAATAGCCAAAAACATTCAGTACTTC
TRBV7-8	-	-	TRBJ2-4	CASSLSGALAKNIQYF	TGTGCCAGCAGTCTGTCGGGGGCCTTAGCCAAAAACATTCAGTACTTC
TRBV5-1	-	few	TRBJ1-6	CASSSYRINSPLHF	TGCGCCAGCAGCTCTTACAGGATAAATTCACCCCTCCACTTT